This T cell receptor beta chain stems from a study of shared clonotypes between healthy human individuals (dated by TCRdb to the early 2020s). Background for the entire study: The cohort comprised two women and three men aged 18 to 49 years. For each donor, CD4 naive and CD4 memory were each given three plates, CD8 naive was given two plates, and CD8 memory was given one plate. Blood TCR repertoires of roughly 5 healthy adults were deeply sequenced to estimate repertoire size and the extent of clonotype sharing between individuals. To increase sequencing depth and limit assay-specific biases, different laboratories used diverse techniques to prepare libraries and sequence TCR repertoires. Leukapheresis yielded between about 0.94 and 9.5 billion PBMCs per donor. Results and caveats for the whole study, not just this receptor: Rarefaction of sorted-subset datasets indicated incomplete sequencing despite the large sequencing depth. The genetic and exposure-history diversity represented was limited by the small number of donors. Naive subsets generally had larger estimated clonotype richness than memory subsets did. Sampling was limited to blood, and TCR repertoires in tissue likely differ from TCR repertoires in blood. Pairwise subsampling led to the expectation that sequencing depth would affect the degree of clonotype sharing among donors. Higher generation probabilities were observed for clonotypes shared by all four sorted-subset donors than for non-shared clonotypes. When a handful of donors were compared, the shared fraction of clonotypes was roughly 4.8% for naive CD4, approximately 3.3% for naive CD8, more than 2% for memory CD4, and 0.4% for memory CD8.

The CDR3 measures 21 amino acids from cysteine to phenylalanine. Only the CDR3 DNA is retained, 63 bases long and in frame from the first base. Trimming leaves V shorter by 4 bases and J shorter by 4 bases, with the junction holding 20 bases beyond the gene matches. In the germline V gene, CDR1 corresponds to MDHEN and CDR2 to SYDVKM. Using the deep immunoSEQ assay, multiplex PCR amplified TCR CDR3 regions from genomic DNA. Extracted genomic DNA from each cell subset was distributed evenly across all wells of several immunoSEQ 96-well plates, and each plate was treated as a replicate. Each replicate PCR for sorted subsets received approximately 220 ng genomic DNA, equal to roughly 29,000 T cell genomes. Purified libraries were quantified with a Qubit 3.0 fluorometer, sized on a Bioanalyzer 2100, and re-quantified with the KAPA Library Quantification kit. Every immunoSEQ 96-well plate was sequenced on a separate single-read 150-cycle Illumina NextSeq 550 flow cell. Processing in the source paper ran as follows. Because the immunoSEQ output included only junctional sequences and no quality scores, the filtering could not be the same as the filtering used for full-length reads. Sequences were annotated with PyIR, a Python wrapper for IgBLAST v1.9, using IMGT germline references to assign V/J genes and CDR3. Reads with weak V/J assignments (E-value above 1e-6), missing CDR3, stop codons, out-of-frame junctions, or ambiguous translated residues were removed. V3J clonotypes were defined by identical inferred V gene, J gene, and CDR3 amino acid sequence. Percentage overlap between repertoires was calculated by dividing the number of shared unique clonotypes by the size of the smaller repertoire. Richness of each repertoire was evaluated using RTK rarefaction, the Chao1 estimator, and Recon v2.1 estimates of unobserved clonotypes. Generation probabilities were computed with OLGA for all TCRbeta clonotypes obtained by the gDNA method from a few donors. Entries here come from immuneACCESS through TCRdb and include only in-frame sequences with V and J called. Some clones fail to appear in such tables; in the studies checked, an unresolved V gene covers under half of the shortfall, and the cause of the remainder is unknown. V and J calls and clone size are given by that table; D and trimming were obtained from the DNA. Present in this sample are 550,000 to 800,000 clones, around 67% of which were seen just once. Clones ranked in the top ten supply approximately 1.8% of the sample.

Of note for this clone: This clone's antigen is unknown. No much larger clone is present one base from it, and per-base qualities are unavailable.

Donors were healthy HIV-negative adults with no recently reported acute infections or vaccinations. Every donor was a Caucasian adult living in Nashville, Tennessee, USA. CD4+ T cells were enriched by magnetic negative selection, after which naive cells were positively selected on CD45RA and the negative fraction was taken as the memory subset. Blood was collected by leukapheresis, and PBMCs were isolated by Ficoll-Histopaque density gradient centrifugation and then cryopreserved in liquid nitrogen vapor phase. Analytical flow cytometry was used to check the purity and quantity of each magnetically sorted T cell population. Genomic DNA was isolated from every sorted fraction and measured by UV absorbance on a Nanodrop 2000c.

Here the chain combines TRBV28 and TRBJ2-3, with 13 central nucleotides matching TRBD2. The sample was memory CD4+ T cells sorted from blood. Read against the paper, the sample's cell subset or site label means: CD45RA-negative fraction. The receptor comes from a woman in her twenties or thirties in good health. Here the CDR3 is given as CASSSGGTGLGLAGSADTQYF. The sequence in DNA is TGTGCCAGCAGTTCCGGGGGAACAGGGCTGGGACTAGCGGGAAGCGCAGATACGCAGTATTTT.